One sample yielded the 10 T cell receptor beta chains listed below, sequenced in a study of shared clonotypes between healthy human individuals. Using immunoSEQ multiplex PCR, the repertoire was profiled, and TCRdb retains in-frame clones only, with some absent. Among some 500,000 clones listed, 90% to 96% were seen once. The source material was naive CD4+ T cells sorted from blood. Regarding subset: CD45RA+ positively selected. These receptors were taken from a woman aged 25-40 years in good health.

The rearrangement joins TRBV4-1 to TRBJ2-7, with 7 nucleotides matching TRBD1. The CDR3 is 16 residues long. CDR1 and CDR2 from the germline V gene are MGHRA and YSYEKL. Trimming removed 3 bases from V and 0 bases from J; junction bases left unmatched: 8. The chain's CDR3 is CASSQDDRDSSYEQYF. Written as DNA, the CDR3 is TGCGCCAGCAGCCAGGATGACCGGGACAGCTCCTACGAGCAGTACTTC.

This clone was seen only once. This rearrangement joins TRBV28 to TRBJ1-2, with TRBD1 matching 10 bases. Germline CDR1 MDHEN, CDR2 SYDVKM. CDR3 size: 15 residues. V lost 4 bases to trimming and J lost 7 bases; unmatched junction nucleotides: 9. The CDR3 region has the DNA TGTGCCAGCAGTTCTACCGGGACAGGGGTGGGTGGCTACACCTTC. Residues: CASSSTGTGVGGYTF.

CDR3 DNA sequence: TGTGCCAGCAGTTTGCCCCGCCTTACCTACGAGCAGTACTTC. Its translation: CASSLPRLTYEQYF. The chain joins TRBV27 to TRBJ2-5; D is ambiguous. The better agreement between TRBJ2-7 and the DNA end casts doubt on the J call. In germline, CDR1 is MNHEY, CDR2 SMNVEV (reference sequence). CDR3 size: 14 residues.

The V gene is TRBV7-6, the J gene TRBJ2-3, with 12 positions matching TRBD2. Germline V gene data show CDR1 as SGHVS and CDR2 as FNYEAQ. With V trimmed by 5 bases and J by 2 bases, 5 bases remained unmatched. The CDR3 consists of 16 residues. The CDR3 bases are TGTGCCAGCAGCGCAGGACTAGCGGGACCCACAGATACGCAGTATTTT. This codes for CASSAGLAGPTDTQYF. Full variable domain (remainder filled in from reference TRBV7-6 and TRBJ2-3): GAGVSQSPRYKVTKRGQDVALRCDPISGHVSLYWYRQALGQGPEFLTYFNYEAQQDKSGLPNDRFSAERPEGSISTLTIQRTEQRDSAMYRCASSAGLAGPTDTQYFGPGTRLTVL.

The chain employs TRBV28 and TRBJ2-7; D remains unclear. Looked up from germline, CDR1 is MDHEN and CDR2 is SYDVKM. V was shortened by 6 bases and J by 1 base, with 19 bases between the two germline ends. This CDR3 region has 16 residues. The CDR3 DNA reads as TGTGCCAGCAGCCTAGGAGTACGCTATCCTTCCTACGAGCAGTACTTC. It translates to CASSLGVRYPSYEQYF.

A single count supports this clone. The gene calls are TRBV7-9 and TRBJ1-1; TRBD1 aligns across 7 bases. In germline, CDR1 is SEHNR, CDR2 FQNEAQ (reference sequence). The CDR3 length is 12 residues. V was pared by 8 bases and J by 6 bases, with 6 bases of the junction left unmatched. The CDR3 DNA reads TGTGCCAGCTCACGAGGGGGCGCTGAAGCTTTCTTT. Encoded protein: CASSRGGAEAFF.

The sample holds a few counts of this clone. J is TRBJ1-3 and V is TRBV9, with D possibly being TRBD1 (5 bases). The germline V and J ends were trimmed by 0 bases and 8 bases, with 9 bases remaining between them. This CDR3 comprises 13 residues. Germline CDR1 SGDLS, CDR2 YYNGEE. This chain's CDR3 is CASSVGGSDTIYF. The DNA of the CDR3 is TGTGCCAGCAGCGTAGGGGGGTCGGACACCATATATTTT. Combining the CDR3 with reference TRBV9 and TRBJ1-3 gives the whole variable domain DSGVTQTPKHLITATGQRVTLRCSPRSGDLSVYWYQQSLDQGLQFLIQYYNGEERAKGNILERFSAQQFPDLHSELNLSSLELGDSALYFCASSVGGSDTIYFGEGSWLTVV.

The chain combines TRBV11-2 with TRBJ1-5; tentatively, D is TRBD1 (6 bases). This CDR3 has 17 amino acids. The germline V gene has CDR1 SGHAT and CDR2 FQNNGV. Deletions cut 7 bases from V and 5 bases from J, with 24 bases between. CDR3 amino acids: CASTPRGGGSWDQPQHF. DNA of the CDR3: TGTGCCAGCACTCCCAGAGGGGGGGGCTCCTGGGATCAGCCCCAGCATTTT.

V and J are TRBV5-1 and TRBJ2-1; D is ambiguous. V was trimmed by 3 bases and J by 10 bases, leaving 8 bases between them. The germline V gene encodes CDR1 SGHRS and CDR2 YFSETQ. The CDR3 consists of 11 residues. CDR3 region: CASSWAEEQFF. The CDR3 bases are TGCGCCAGCAGCTGGGCAGAGGAGCAGTTCTTC.

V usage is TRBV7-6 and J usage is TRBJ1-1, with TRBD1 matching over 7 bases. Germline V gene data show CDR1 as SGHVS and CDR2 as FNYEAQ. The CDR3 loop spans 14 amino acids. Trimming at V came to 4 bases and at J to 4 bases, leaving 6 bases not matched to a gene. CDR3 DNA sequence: TGTGCCAGCAGCTCAACGACAGGGTCCACTGAAGCTTTCTTT. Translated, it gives CASSSTTGSTEAFF.